The 9 T cell receptor beta chains below come from one sample, sequenced in a study of cytomegalovirus exposure and HLA in healthy donors. PCR used 60 Vbeta primers and 13 Jbeta primers. Sequencing used immunoSEQ multiplex PCR; TCRdb keeps in-frame clones, though not all of them. The sample holds 180,000 or so clones; roughly 9.4% are singletons and the top ten take over 1%. Sequencing input: PBMCs. Every receptor here comes from a woman aged 25 to 45 in good health and CMV-seropositive.

This chain links TRBV29-1 with TRBJ1-2; no reliable D call. This CDR3 region has 14 residues. V dropped 5 bases and J dropped 0 bases, with 13 bases sitting between them. Germline V gene sequence: CDR1 SQVTM, CDR2 ANQGSEA. The CDR3 nucleotides read TGCAGCGTTTCACCGGGATCCACTAACTATGGCTACACCTTC. It codes for CSVSPGSTNYGYTF. Using reference TRBV29-1 and TRBJ1-2 for the parts outside the CDR3, the full variable domain is SAVISQKPSRDICQRGTSLTIQCQVDSQVTMMFWYRQQPGQSLTLIATANQGSEATYESGFVIDKFPISRPNLTFSTLTVSNMSPEDSSIYLCSVSPGSTNYGYTFGSGTRLTVV.

The CDR3 region has the DNA TGTGCCAGCCGGCTAGGGGAGGAGAACACTGAAGCTTTCTTT. Protein: CASRLGEENTEAFF. The J gene is TRBJ1-1, the V gene TRBV18, with a tentative D call TRBD1 (5 bases). CDR1 is KGHSH and CDR2 is LQKENI in the germline V gene. The CDR3 extends over 14 amino acids. The V gene lost 8 bases and the J gene lost 1 base, with 14 bases spanning the gap.

The chain joins TRBV7-2 to TRBJ1-2; D is unresolved. V lost 5 bases to trimming and J lost 4 bases, with 20 bases between them. CDR3 length: 16 residues. Germline assignment: CDR1 SGHTA and CDR2 FQGNSA. The CDR3 nucleotides are TGTGCCAGCAGCCTCTCCGGCGGCAGGAGGAGCTATGGCTACACCTTC. Its translation: CASSLSGGRRSYGYTF. Full variable domain (remainder filled in from reference TRBV7-2 and TRBJ1-2): GAGVSQSPSNKVTEKGKDVELRCDPISGHTALYWYRQSLGQGLEFLIYFQGNSAPDKSGLPSDRFSAERTGGSVSTLTIQRTQQEDSAVYLCASSLSGGRRSYGYTFGSGTRLTVV.

This clone turned up a few times. J is TRBJ2-3 and V is TRBV10-3; D is unclear. Trimming removed 2 bases from V and 2 bases from J, with 11 bases in between. The germline gives CDR1 ENHRY, CDR2 SYGVKD. The CDR3 is 15 amino acids. Written as DNA, the CDR3 is TGTGCCATCAGTGAGCAGGTCCAAATCACAGATACGCAGTATTTT. Translating it yields CAISEQVQITDTQYF.

This clone was detected a few times. J is TRBJ1-2 and V is TRBV7-9; TRBD1 might be the D (5 bases). Germline CDR1 and CDR2: SEHNR and FQNEAQ (reference sequence). The CDR3 runs 13 residues. The V end was cut by 5 bases, the J end by 8 bases, with 15 bases between. CDR3: CASSAGGWEGYTF. DNA of the CDR3: TGTGCCAGCAGCGCGGGGGGATGGGAGGGCTACACCTTC. Filled out from reference TRBV7-9 and TRBJ1-2, the complete variable domain reads DTGVSQNPRHKITKRGQNVTFRCDPISEHNRLYWYRQTLGQGPEFLTYFQNEAQLEKSRLLSDRFSAERPKGSFSTLEIQRTEQGDSAMYLCASSAGGWEGYTFGSGTRLTVV.

Only a few counts were recorded for this clone. The chain employs TRBV27 and TRBJ2-2, with D perhaps TRBD2 (7 bases). The CDR3 loop spans 16 amino acids. The V and J ends lost 8 bases and 2 bases respectively, with 18 bases between them. From germline, CDR1 is MNHEY and CDR2 SMNVEV (reference sequence). The DNA of the CDR3 is TGTGCCAGCGGGGGCGTGGGAGGGATAAACACCGGGGAGCTGTTTTTT. Translated: CASGGVGGINTGELFF.

This clone was detected only a few times. The chain couples TRBV9 to TRBJ2-2, with 7 bases aligning to TRBD2. The V segment lost 3 bases and the J segment 6 bases; nucleotides outside the gene matches: 8. The CDR3 runs 15 residues. Germline V gene lookup returns CDR1 SGDLS and CDR2 YYNGEE. CDR3 loop: CASSAPSTSSGELFF. DNA of the CDR3: TGTGCCAGCAGCGCACCCTCGACTAGCTCCGGGGAGCTGTTTTTT.

The V call is TRBV7-9, the J call TRBJ2-5; 7 nucleotides align to TRBD2. V lost 3 bases to trimming and J lost 5 bases; unmatched junction nucleotides: 6. Germline CDR1 reads SEHNR; CDR2 reads FQNEAQ (reference sequence). This CDR3 has 14 residues. The CDR3 here is CASSFEVAGETQYF. CDR3 nucleotides: TGTGCCAGCAGCTTTGAGGTAGCGGGCGAGACCCAGTACTTC.

This clone has a handful of counts. This sequence joins TRBV23-1 and TRBJ2-1; D may be TRBD2 (6 bases). TRBV23-1 is assigned to the ORF class and has an uncertain function. With 5 bases removed from V and 12 bases from J, the gap between germline ends came to 29 bases. This CDR3 is 17 amino acids long. CDR3: CASSSSPPGPIRRGQFF. DNA for the CDR3: TGCGCCAGCAGTTCCTCCCCCCCGGGACCGATAAGGCGGGGGCAGTTCTTC.